These T cell receptor beta chains were read from a single sample in a study of regulatory T cells in long-lasting Graves disease. TCRdb itself ran the multiplex PCR reads through MiXCR, one entry per CDR3 protein. Of fewer than 650,000 distinct CDR3 sequences listed, roughly 15% are singletons. These sequences were also reported in another study, on T cells in Graves' hyperthyroidism and ophthalmopathy.

Sequenced material: peripheral blood mononuclear cells (PBMCs), taken at new diagnosis, from a patient treated with antithyroid drugs. The source is a woman in her twenties or thirties with Graves disease. The CDR3 runs from the conserved cysteine through the conserved F or W. A D gene is named only where the DNA matches it firmly. Rows give clone size only sometimes, using once, few, many, or a class for an expanded clone.

j_call	v_call	d_call	clone_size	cdr3_aa	cdr3_nt
TRBJ1-6	TRBV30	NA	NA	CAWCSASNSPLHF	TGTGCCTGGTGCTCGGCCAGTAATTCACCCCTCCACTTT
TRBJ2-1	TRBV2	NA	many	CASSFRSLYNEQFF	TGTGCCAGCAGTTTCCGAAGTTTATACAATGAGCAGTTCTTC
TRBJ1-5	TRBV24-1	NA	NA	CATSDPGLYQPQHF	TGTGCCACCAGTGATCCGGGCCTTTATCAGCCCCAGCATTTT
TRBJ1-5	TRBV29-1	NA	NA	CSVAENSNQPQHF	TGCAGCGTGGCGGAAAATAGCAATCAGCCCCAGCATTTT
TRBJ2-1	TRBV2	NA	many	CASSDDSYRAPATYNEQFF	TGTGCCAGCAGTGATGATTCGTACAGGGCACCTGCGACCTACAATGAGCAGTTCTTC
TRBJ2-7	TRBV3-1	NA	few	CASSQRDTKQYF	TGTGCCAGCAGCCAGCGGGACACCAAGCAGTACTTC
TRBJ2-7	TRBV6-5	TRBD1	few	CASSYSSGTGSSYEQYF	TGTGCCAGCAGTTACTCGTCGGGGACAGGAAGCTCCTACGAGCAGTACTTC
TRBJ1-1	TRBV27	NA	many	CASSRGGAEAFF	TGTGCCAGCAGTCGGGGGGGCGCTGAAGCTTTCTTT
TRBJ1-2	TRBV28	NA	many	CASSLGGAAINYGYTF	TGTGCCAGCAGTTTGGGTGGCGCAGCCATTAACTATGGCTACACCTTC
TRBJ1-4	TRBV25-1	TRBD1	few	CASLSLIDRGRREKLFF	TGTGCCAGCCTGTCATTGATCGACAGGGGGCGAAGAGAAAAACTGTTTTTT
TRBJ2-6	TRBV28	NA	many	CASSQRDKRLGANVLTF	TGTGCCAGCAGTCAAAGGGACAAGCGATTGGGGGCCAACGTCCTGACTTTC
TRBJ2-1	TRBV10-3	TRBD2	few	CAISVSIPTSGGENEQFF	TGTGCCATCAGTGTGAGTATCCCGACTAGCGGAGGGGAAAATGAGCAGTTCTTC
TRBJ1-6	TRBV20-1	TRBD1	NA	CSATSRGKHYNSPLHF	TGCAGTGCTACAAGCAGGGGGAAGCACTATAATTCACCCCTCCACTTT
TRBJ2-7	TRBV29-1	NA	few	CSAGLPDYEQYF	TGCAGCGCCGGACTACCGGACTACGAGCAGTACTTC
TRBJ2-1	TRBV12-3/TRBV12-4	NA	many	CASSGPGATGYNEQFF	TGTGCCAGCAGCGGCCCGGGAGCGACCGGGTACAATGAGCAGTTCTTC
TRBJ2-7	TRBV5-1	NA	NA	CASSLGGPNTYEQYF	TGCGCCAGCAGCTTGGGTGGGCCCAATACCTACGAGCAGTACTTC
TRBJ2-7	TRBV20-1	NA	NA	CSAQGQAVYEQYF	TGCAGTGCTCAAGGTCAGGCCGTCTACGAGCAGTACTTC
TRBJ2-2	TRBV7-9	NA	few	CASSPKVPGGELFF	TGTGCCAGCAGCCCGAAGGTTCCAGGAGGGGAGCTGTTTTTT
TRBJ1-5	TRBV11-3	TRBD1	few	CASSSSALDRFIYQPQHF	TGTGCCAGCAGCTCCTCGGCCCTGGACAGGTTTATCTATCAGCCCCAGCATTTT
TRBJ2-1	TRBV27	TRBD2	few	CASSSWTSGNNEQFF	TGTGCCAGCAGTTCCTGGACTAGCGGGAACAATGAGCAGTTCTTC
TRBJ2-1	TRBV7-9	TRBD2	NA	CASSSSGSHNEQFF	TGTGCCAGCAGCTCGAGCGGGAGTCACAATGAGCAGTTCTTC
TRBJ2-3	TRBV7-3	NA	NA	CASSEAGPSTDTQYF	TGTGCCAGCTCCGAGGCGGGACCCAGCACAGATACGCAGTATTTT
TRBJ1-5	TRBV6-9	NA	few	CASSYIRDQPQHF	TGTGCCAGCAGTTACATTCGAGATCAGCCCCAGCATTTT
TRBJ2-5	TRBV24-1	NA	many	CATSDLSYPDQETQYF	TGTGCCACCAGTGATTTGTCCTACCCGGACCAAGAGACCCAGTACTTC
TRBJ1-5	TRBV12-3/TRBV12-4	TRBD1	NA	CASSLSDRGQPQHF	TGTGCCAGCAGTTTATCCGACAGGGGACAGCCCCAGCATTTT
TRBJ2-5	TRBV11-1	NA	many	CASSIPRGGGETQYF	TGTGCCAGCAGCATACCCCGCGGAGGTGGGGAGACCCAGTACTTC